This T cell receptor (beta chain) was captured in a study of blood T cells in healthy people across ages. Study results and caveats: Bulk PBMC profiling left naive and antigen-experienced comparisons inconclusive. No one knew whether donors had CMV, which possibly confounded expanded clonotype changes.

This clonotype was seen a handful of times. Antigen unknown. A second PCR, run for about 6 to 12 cycles, used a sample-barcoded 5' primer plus a J-beta primer mix. TCRdb passed the 5' RACE reads through MiXCR, listing each CDR3 protein once. The sample yields around 1,800,000 distinct CDR3 sequences, more than 35% seen once. The CDR3 is 16 residues long. Germline V lookup: CDR1 LGHDT, CDR2 YNNKEL (reference sequence). V lost 0 bases to trimming and J lost 2 bases, with 13 bases between them. The chain has TRBV3-1 and TRBJ1-1; D possibly corresponds to TRBD1 (5 bases). The origin of this receptor is a human donor in good health. Sample: blood. This chain's CDR3 is CASSQDIGAKNTEAFF. The CDR3, as DNA: TGTGCCAGCAGCCAAGATATTGGGGCGAAAAACACTGAAGCTTTCTTT.